Sequencing of this T cell receptor (beta chain) was carried out in a study of cytomegalovirus exposure and HLA in healthy donors. General study findings and limits: Later genetic work tied a missense DCLRE1C variant to beta-chain V and J trimming. Reports state that TCR beta sequences accurately predicted most subjects' HLA-A and HLA-B alleles. Cytomegalovirus-associated status was assigned to around 160 TCR beta chains.

This clone was detected a few times. Antigen specificity is unknown. PCR primers comprised 60 Vbeta and 13 Jbeta primers. The table came from immunoSEQ multiplex PCR; TCRdb's copy has only in-frame clones and leaves some out. The repertoire includes about 190,000 clones, about 77% of them detected once, and approximately 5.4% sits in the top ten. V shed 1 base, J shed 5 bases, and the junction held 11 bases outside the gene matches. The germline V gene encodes CDR1 SGHDN and CDR2 FVKESK. This CDR3 has 17 amino acids. Sample: PBMCs. This TCR was sampled from a woman younger than 45 in good health and CMV-seropositive. The rearrangement uses TRBV14 and TRBJ2-1; TRBD1 agrees at 7 bases. The CDR3 here is CASSQGLGTVINNEQFF. CDR3 nucleotide sequence: TGTGCCAGCAGCCAAGGTTTGGGGACAGTGATAAACAATGAGCAGTTCTTC. Using reference TRBV14 and TRBJ2-1 for the parts outside the CDR3, the full variable domain is EAGVTQFPSHSVIEKGQTVTLRCDPISGHDNLYWYRRVMGKEIKFLLHFVKESKQDESGMPNNRFLAERTGGTYSTLKVQPAELEDSGVYFCASSQGLGTVINNEQFFGPGTRLTVL.